This TCR beta chain emerged from a study of cytomegalovirus exposure and HLA in healthy donors. Germline values: CDR1 SGHTA, CDR2 FQGNSA. The V segment lost 2 bases and the J segment 4 bases; nucleotides outside the gene matches: 6. The CDR3 covers 15 residues. This PCR relied on a set of 60 Vbeta primers and 13 Jbeta primers. Profiled with immunoSEQ multiplex PCR; TCRdb holds only in-frame clones, not every one. The sample yields 130,000 to 150,000 clones, 74% seen once. The chain combines TRBV7-2 with TRBJ2-7, with TRBD2 identical over 9 bases. The TCR was taken from a man aged 18 to 30 in good health and CMV-seropositive. The sequenced sample was PBMCs. DNA for the CDR3: TGTGCCAGCAGCTTAAACGGCGGGGGGGCGTACGAGCAGTACTTC. Translating it yields CASSLNGGGAYEQYF.